This passage covers 25 T cell receptor beta chains from one sample sequenced in a study of tumor and adjacent non-tumor tissue in lung cancer. A modified ARM-PCR protocol with three rounds of nested PCR amplified TCRbeta. TCRdb reprocessed the multiplex PCR reads with MiXCR, giving one entry per CDR3 protein. The sample holds approximately 68,000 distinct CDR3 sequences, under 80% seen once. The template was RNA from unsorted bulk tissue. The normal lung tissue was taken more than 3 cm from the tumor edge. The sequencing sample was made of distant non-tumor lung tissue. These receptors were taken from a man aged 60-69 years with non-small cell lung cancer.

The table lists this clonotype with a few counts. This sequence joins TRBV20-1 and TRBJ1-1, with D perhaps TRBD1 (5 bases). The CDR3 covers 14 residues. Germline assignment: CDR1 DFQATT and CDR2 SNEGSKA (reference sequence). Trimming left V 7 bases short and J 6 bases short, with 21 bases between. CDR3 nucleotide sequence: TGCAGTGTTAAGTACGGGGGAGGGGTAGCTGAAGCTTTCTTT. This translates into CSVKYGGGVAEAFF.

V gene TRBV28 combines with J gene TRBJ1-1; TRBD1 agrees at 8 bases. V shed 7 bases, J shed 8 bases, and the junction held 6 bases outside the gene matches. CDR1 MDHEN and CDR2 SYDVKM come from the germline V gene. CDR3 length equals 12 residues. CDR3 nucleotides: TGTGCCAGCATGACAGGGGATGCGGAAGCTTTCTTT. Translating gives CASMTGDAEAFF.

With respect to this clonotype: This likely comes from a read error, as the CDR3 has no conserved phenylalanine or tryptophan at its end. CDR3 protein: CAISEAGNQPQHY. The CDR3 bases are TGTGCTATCAGTGAAGCAGGGAATCAGCCCCAGCATTAT. The V gene is TRBV10-3, the J gene TRBJ1-5; maybe TRBD1 (5 bases). Germline V gene lookup returns CDR1 ENHRY and CDR2 SYGVKD. The CDR3 extends over 13 amino acids.

The chain employs TRBV6-5 and TRBJ2-1, with D perhaps matching TRBD2 (5 bases). The V gene's germline CDR1 is MNHEY and CDR2 SVGAGI. Trimming took off 9 bases at V and 4 bases at J, with 22 bases between the two ends. The length of the CDR3 is 16 residues. In DNA form, the CDR3 reads TGTGCCAGGAGCACCAAACGGGGTGAACAATACAATGAGCAGTTCTTC. Protein sequence: CARSTKRGEQYNEQFF.

On this clonotype itself: One junction end disagrees with the germline gene, perhaps due to a read error. The J gene is TRBJ2-1, the V gene TRBV11-3; TRBD2 matches 7 bases. This CDR3 is built from 16 residues. The germline V gene encodes CDR1 SGHNT and CDR2 YENEEA. CDR3 nucleotide sequence: TGTGCCAGCAGCCTCAACCAACCAGCGGGGTTAGGTGGGCAGTTTTTC. It yields the protein CASSLNQPAGLGGQFF.

The chain uses TRBV11-1 and TRBJ2-2; D unresolved. This CDR3 spans 14 amino acids. Trimming took 9 bases from V and 4 from J, leaving 15 bases between them. Germline V lookup: CDR1 SGHAT, CDR2 FQDESV (reference sequence). CDR3 region: CARIYISSTGELFF. The CDR3 nucleotides read TGTGCCAGAATCTATATTAGTAGCACCGGGGAGCTGTTTTTT.

A word on this clonotype: A read error may produce the germline difference seen at one junction end. V usage is TRBV29-1 and J usage is TRBJ2-5; possible D gene TRBD1, 5 bases. The CDR3 totals 13 residues. Per the germline V gene, CDR1 is SQVTM and CDR2 is ANQGSEA. The DNA of the CDR3 is TGCAGTGTTGAAACAGGTATACGAGAGACCCAGTACTTC. Translation: CSVETGIRETQYF.

This clonotype was counted between two and nine times. This chain's CDR3 is CASSLSGTNEQYF. CDR3 in DNA: TGTGCCAGCAGTTTAAGCGGGACCAACGAGCAGTACTTC. The chain links TRBV27 to TRBJ2-7, with 7 positions matching TRBD2. The CDR3 has 13 residues. The germline V gene has CDR1 MNHEY and CDR2 SMNVEV (reference sequence). V shed 2 bases, J shed 5 bases, and the junction held 3 bases outside the gene matches.

Only one count was recorded for this clonotype. Possible read error: a much larger clone is one base away. This rearrangement joins TRBV28 to TRBJ2-2; D might be TRBD1 or TRBD2, each matching 5 bases. The germline gives CDR1 MDHEN, CDR2 SYDVKM. CDR3 length equals 13 residues. Here the CDR3 DNA reads TGTGCCAGCAGTTCCTTGGGACCCGGGGAGCCGTTTTTT. It is translated as CASSSLGPGEPFF.

As concerns this clonotype: The junction differs from germline at one of its ends, possibly a read error. The V gene is TRBV11-3, the J gene TRBJ1-1; the D gene is possibly TRBD1 (5 bases). This CDR3 spans 15 amino acids. In germline, CDR1 is SGHNT, CDR2 YENEEA. CDR3 loop: CASSLGGDLNTEASF. CDR3 in DNA: TGTGCCAGCAGCTTAGGAGGGGATCTGAACACTGAGGCTTCCTTT.

Comments on this clonotype: Relative to the germline gene, one junction end is altered; a read error may explain this. This chain links TRBV7-8 with TRBJ2-1; D uncertain. Germline V gene lookup returns CDR1 SGHVS and CDR2 FQNEAQ. This CDR3 is 13 amino acids long. The CDR3: CASSKDRVNEHFF. The CDR3 region has the DNA TGTGCCAGCAGCAAAGATAGAGTTAATGAGCACTTCTTC.

In its sample, this clonotype was seen once. Germline and junction disagree at one end, which may indicate a read error. Here the CDR3 reads CASCEQSLSPPDTQYF. CDR3 nucleotide sequence: TGTGCCAGCTGTGAACAAAGTCTCTCACCCCCAGATACGCAGTATTTT. The rearrangement joins TRBV6-1 to TRBJ2-3; D gene uncertain. CDR1 and CDR2 from the germline V gene are MNHNS and SASEGT. CDR3 length: 16 residues.

To note about this clonotype: At one end, the junction sequence differs from germline, possibly due to a read error. V gene TRBV4-1 combines with J gene TRBJ2-1; 15 bases align to TRBD2. CDR3 length: 18 residues. In germline, CDR1 is MGHRA, CDR2 YSYEKL. The CDR3 protein is CASSRGGLAGGPGNDQFF. CDR3 DNA: TGCGCCAGCAGCCGAGGAGGACTAGCGGGAGGGCCGGGGAATGATCAGTTCTTC.

This clonotype was seen a single time. Germline and junction disagree at one end, which may indicate a read error. The chain is built from TRBV4-2 and TRBJ2-7; no reliable D call. Germline values: CDR1 LGHNA, CDR2 YNFKEQ. CDR3 length equals 16 residues. CDR3 nucleotide sequence: TGTGCCAGCAGCCATGCAGAAGAGGCGGTCCCCTACGAGCACTACTTC. It is translated as CASSHAEEAVPYEHYF.

For this clonotype: Lacking the conserved final phenylalanine or tryptophan, this CDR3 likely reflects a read error. The chain links TRBV29-1 to TRBJ2-2, with D perhaps given as TRBD1 or TRBD2 (5 bases each). In germline, CDR1 is SQVTM, CDR2 ANQGSEA. This CDR3 region has 14 residues. The ends were cut back, 7 bases at V and 7 bases at J, with 19 bases in the middle. The CDR3 loop is CSAYSRVGGGELFL. CDR3 bases: TGCAGCGCCTACTCCAGGGTTGGGGGCGGGGAGCTGTTTTTA.

This clonotype is a singleton in its sample. A much larger clonotype is one base distant, so this may be a read error. No conserved phenylalanine or tryptophan is present at the end of the CDR3, so a read error is the likely explanation. V and J are TRBV5-1 and TRBJ1-4, with 9 nucleotides matching TRBD1. Germline V gene lookup returns CDR1 SGHRS and CDR2 YFSETQ. The CDR3 extends over 14 amino acids. V dropped 5 bases and J dropped 8; count of bases not matched to a gene: 7. In DNA, the CDR3 is TGCGCCAGCAGTCCGGGACAGGGCGGAGAAAAACTGTTTTTA. It translates to CASSPGQGGEKLFL.

This chain links TRBV18 with TRBJ2-5; weak D call: TRBD2 (5 bases). The CDR3 extends over 13 amino acids. The ends were cut back, 7 bases at V and 3 bases at J, with 12 bases in the middle. Germline V gene sequence: CDR1 KGHSH, CDR2 LQKENI. Written as DNA, the CDR3 is TGTGCCAGCTTACCGAGGGCGGAAGAGACCCAGTACTTC. Translation: CASLPRAEETQYF.

This clonotype came up once. The junction does not match germline at one end; this may be a read error. The V and J genes are TRBV5-1 and TRBJ2-3; possibly TRBD1 for D (6 bases). The germline CDR1 and CDR2 sequences are SGHRS and YFSETQ. The CDR3 is 15 amino acids. The CDR3 sequence is CASCPGTQPTDTKCF. The CDR3 DNA reads as TGCGCCAGCTGCCCCGGGACACAACCCACAGATACGAAGTGTTTT.

Concerning this clonotype: Its ends do not fully match the called genes, so a read error is possible. The chain has TRBV29-1 and TRBJ2-6, with 11 bases identical to TRBD1. Looked up from germline, CDR1 is SQVTM and CDR2 is ANQGSEA. This CDR3 spans 16 amino acids. The CDR3 region has the DNA TGCAGCGCAGCGGGACAGGGGGGCTCAGGGGCCAACATCCTGACCTTC. Translating gives CSAAGQGGSGANILTF.

In the case of this clonotype: At one end the junction does not follow the germline gene, possibly because of a read error. This chain uses TRBV11-1 with TRBJ1-1, with D perhaps matching TRBD1 (5 bases). Germline CDR1 SGHAT, CDR2 FQDESV (reference sequence). This CDR3 has 13 amino acids. The chain's CDR3 is CASSLASGAEAPF. The CDR3 DNA reads as TGTGCCAGCAGCTTAGCGTCTGGGGCTGAAGCTCCCTTT.

V is TRBV6-5 and J is TRBJ2-1; 7 bases align to TRBD2. The CDR3 is made up of 15 amino acids. The V gene end was trimmed by 2 bases and the J gene end by 8 bases; junction bases not matched to a gene: 9. CDR1 and CDR2 from the germline V gene are MNHEY and SVGAGI. CDR3 loop: CASSYGSGIHYEQFF. CDR3 bases: TGTGCCAGCAGTTACGGAAGCGGGATCCACTATGAGCAGTTCTTC.

To note about this clonotype: The conserved phenylalanine or tryptophan is not found at the CDR3 terminus, so this likely reflects a read error. This chain joins TRBV6-1 and TRBJ2-3, with D uncertain. Trimming shortened V by 6 bases and J by 5 bases, and 21 bases separated the two germline ends. Germline values: CDR1 MNHNS, CDR2 SASEGT. The CDR3 covers 16 residues. DNA of the CDR3: TGTGCCAGCAGCGAACAAAGTCTCTCACCCATAGATACGCAGTATTCT. This codes for CASSEQSLSPIDTQYS.

As to this clonotype: A junction boundary mismatches the germline segment, possibly from a read error. The chain joins TRBV6-6 to TRBJ2-7, with TRBD1 matching over 7 bases. This CDR3 is built from 13 residues. The germline gives CDR1 MNHNY, CDR2 SVGAGI (reference sequence). CDR3 in amino acids: CASSSPSPGQPSF. CDR3 nucleotide sequence: TGTGCCAGCAGTTCCCCATCGCCGGGACAGCCAAGCTTC.

The J gene is TRBJ1-2, the V gene TRBV29-1, with D perhaps TRBD1 (5 bases). This CDR3 region has 11 residues. The V gene lost 8 bases and the J gene lost 9 bases, with 16 bases spanning the gap. Per germline, CDR1 SQVTM and CDR2 ANQGSEA. In nucleotides, the CDR3 is TGCAGCACTAGATTCGAGGGGTGCTACACCTTC. Amino acids: CSTRFEGCYTF.

Regarding this clonotype: The junction departs from germline at one end; a sequencing error may be responsible. The CDR3 spells CSSSLNQPAGLGEQLF. DNA for the CDR3: TGTTCCAGCAGCCTCAACCAACCAGCGGGGTTAGGTGAGCAGTTATTC. The V and J genes are TRBV11-3 and TRBJ2-1; 7 positions agree with TRBD2. The CDR3 is made up of 16 amino acids. Germline V gene sequence: CDR1 SGHNT, CDR2 YENEEA.